These 25 T cell receptor beta chains came from one sample sequenced in a study of blood T cell repertoires in COVID-19. This table comes from immunoSEQ multiplex PCR, and its TCRdb copy is limited to in-frame clones, with some not included. The sample contains more than 85,000 clones, approximately 91% of which appear only once. Sample: peripheral blood. These receptors all stem from a man between 60 and 70 years old with acute or convalescent COVID-19.

The chain uses TRBV15 and TRBJ1-5; D is undetermined. The V and J ends lost 3 bases and 0 bases respectively, with 9 bases between them. The CDR3 is 15 residues long. The germline CDR1 and CDR2 sequences are LNHNV and YYDKDF (reference sequence). The CDR3 DNA sequence: TGTGCCACCAGCAGCAGCGGTTATAGCAATCAGCCCCAGCATTTT. Translated, it gives CATSSSGYSNQPQHF.

The gene calls are TRBV5-4 and TRBJ2-1, with D maybe TRBD1 (6 bases). Germline V gene lookup returns CDR1 SGHNT and CDR2 YYREEE (reference sequence). The CDR3 has 13 residues. The V and J ends lost 4 bases and 5 bases respectively, with 10 bases between them. The CDR3: CASSTGRDNEQFF. The DNA of the CDR3 is TGTGCCAGCAGCACAGGGCGTGACAATGAGCAGTTCTTC.

The chain carries TRBV2 and TRBJ1-1; 8 bases match TRBD1. The CDR3 is 14 residues long. V shed 4 bases, J shed 4 bases, and the junction held 5 bases outside the gene matches. Germline values: CDR1 SNHLY, CDR2 FYNNEI. The CDR3 DNA reads TGTGCCAGCAGTGGGGGACAGGCGGGCACTGAAGCTTTCTTT. Its protein product is CASSGGQAGTEAFF.

This chain joins TRBV11-1 and TRBJ2-3, with 8 positions matching TRBD1. CDR3 length: 16 amino acids. With 1 base clipped from V and 5 bases from J, the junction kept 8 bases outside the gene matches. The germline CDR1 and CDR2 sequences are SGHAT and FQDESV (reference sequence). The chain's CDR3 is CASSLGTGLGQDTQYF. CDR3 in DNA: TGTGCCAGCAGCTTAGGGACAGGGTTGGGACAAGATACGCAGTATTTT.

The rearrangement links TRBV6-6 to TRBJ1-5; TRBD1 agrees at 8 bases. The CDR3 sequence is 13 residues long. V lost 11 bases, J lost 4 bases, and 7 bases stayed unmatched. CDR1 MNHNY and CDR2 SVGAGI come from the germline V gene (reference sequence). The CDR3 loop is CAAGTGGNQPQHF. The CDR3 DNA reads as TGTGCCGCCGGGACAGGTGGGAATCAGCCCCAGCATTTT.

The rearrangement uses TRBV27 and TRBJ2-4; D remains ambiguous. CDR1 is MNHEY, CDR2 SMNVEV, per germline (reference sequence). V lost 4 bases to trimming and J lost 0 bases, with 7 bases between them. This CDR3 has 14 amino acids. In nucleotides, the CDR3 is TGTGCCAGCAGTTCCCCCTTAGCCAAAAACATTCAGTACTTC. Translating gives CASSSPLAKNIQYF.

The rearrangement joins TRBV11-3 to TRBJ1-1, with D possibly matching TRBD1 (6 bases). Germline CDR1 reads SGHNT; CDR2 reads YENEEA. The CDR3 sequence is 14 residues long. V was clipped by 5 bases and J by 5 bases, with 15 bases between them. The CDR3 region is CASSQRGAITEAFF. The CDR3 DNA follows: TGTGCCAGCAGCCAGCGGGGGGCGATTACTGAAGCTTTCTTT.

The CDR3 reads CSVRDRDSYEQYF. The CDR3 DNA reads as TGCAGCGTTAGGGACAGGGATTCTTACGAGCAGTACTTC. This rearrangement joins TRBV29-1 to TRBJ2-7; TRBD1 matches at 9 bases. Germline V gene lookup returns CDR1 SQVTM and CDR2 ANQGSEA. After removal of 5 bases from V and 4 bases from J, the junction contained 6 bases not matched to a gene. The CDR3 length is 13 residues.

The chain employs TRBV2 and TRBJ2-2, with TRBD2 identical over 7 bases. Germline V gene sequence: CDR1 SNHLY, CDR2 FYNNEI. CDR3 size: 14 residues. The V gene end was trimmed by 6 bases and the J gene end by 1 base; junction bases not matched to a gene: 2. The CDR3 coding sequence is TGTGCCAGCAGGACTAGCCGGAACACCGGGGAGCTGTTTTTT. Translating gives CASRTSRNTGELFF.

This clone was found once. The rearrangement uses TRBV28 and TRBJ2-1; D remains unclear. V shed 3 bases and J shed 5 bases, with 11 bases lying between them. The CDR3 is made up of 14 amino acids. CDR1 and CDR2 (germline): MDHEN, SYDVKM. In DNA form, the CDR3 reads TGTGCCAGCAGTTTCTTCCCAGGAAACAATGAGCAGTTCTTC. Its translation is CASSFFPGNNEQFF.

The V call is TRBV24-1, the J call TRBJ2-3, with 16 bases fitting TRBD2. The CDR3 length is 17 residues. Germline V lookup: CDR1 KGHDR, CDR2 SFDVKD. With 2 bases clipped from V and 8 bases from J, the junction kept 6 bases outside the gene matches. CDR3 region: CATSDWGLAGGERTQYF. In nucleotides, the CDR3 is TGTGCCACCAGTGATTGGGGACTAGCGGGAGGGGAACGTACGCAGTATTTT.

J is TRBJ2-3 and V is TRBV28; tentatively, D is TRBD1 (5 bases). V dropped 3 bases and J dropped 0 bases, with 7 bases sitting between them. The CDR3 has 14 amino acids. The germline V gene has CDR1 MDHEN and CDR2 SYDVKM. The CDR3 loop reads CASSFGASTDTQYF. CDR3 nucleotide sequence: TGTGCCAGCAGTTTTGGGGCTAGCACAGATACGCAGTATTTT.

The chain employs TRBV10-3 and TRBJ2-7, with D tentatively TRBD2 (5 bases). Trimming pared 4 bases from V and 4 bases from J, leaving 5 bases between. The germline CDR1 and CDR2 sequences are ENHRY and SYGVKD. The CDR3 runs to 11 residues. CDR3: CAISGTYEQYF. In nucleotides, the CDR3 is TGTGCCATCAGTGGGACTTACGAGCAGTACTTC.

The chain links TRBV19 to TRBJ2-1; 7 bases line up with TRBD1. This CDR3 contains 11 residues. Losses at the gene ends were 6 bases for V and 8 bases for J; bases not matched to a gene: 1. Germline CDR1 is LNHDA and CDR2 is SQIVND (reference sequence). The CDR3 loop reads CASRTGHEQFF. In nucleotides, the CDR3 is TGTGCCAGTAGGACAGGGCATGAGCAGTTCTTC.

V gene TRBV28 combines with J gene TRBJ2-7; the match to TRBD2 covers 7 bases. CDR3 length equals 14 residues. V shed 7 bases, J shed 3 bases, and the junction held 9 bases outside the gene matches. Germline V gene data show CDR1 as MDHEN and CDR2 as SYDVKM. The CDR3 bases are TGTGCCAGCACGCCTGGGACTAATTACTACGAGCAGTACTTC. It codes for CASTPGTNYYEQYF.

The V and J genes are TRBV5-3 and TRBJ2-1, with TRBD2 as a possible D gene (6 bases). TRBV5-3 is sorted into the ORF group, with uncertain function. CDR3 size: 16 residues. The ends were cut back, 0 bases at V and 7 bases at J, with 17 bases in the middle. CDR3 coding DNA: TGTGCCAGAAGCTTGGCCTACGGGAGTTCAACTAATGAGCAGTTCTTC. Its translation is CARSLAYGSSTNEQFF.

This clone was observed a few times. The chain's CDR3 is CASSPGGSSTDTQYF. CDR3 nucleotides: TGTGCCAGCAGCCCTGGGGGCTCATCCACAGATACGCAGTATTTT. The J gene is TRBJ2-3, the V gene TRBV7-6; the D gene is possibly TRBD1 (6 bases). V lost 5 bases and J lost 2, with 14 bases in between. The CDR3 runs to 15 residues. Germline V gene sequence: CDR1 SGHVS, CDR2 FNYEAQ.

The chain links TRBV7-8 to TRBJ1-5, with TRBD1 matching over 11 bases. This CDR3 has 17 amino acids. Germline values: CDR1 SGHVS, CDR2 FQNEAQ. The ends lost 5 bases at V and 1 base at J; junction bases unmatched: 7. The CDR3: CASSPGTGGLSNQPQHF. The CDR3, as DNA: TGTGCCAGCAGCCCGGGGACAGGGGGGTTGAGCAATCAGCCCCAGCATTTT.

This sequence joins TRBV29-1 and TRBJ2-1; 7 positions agree with TRBD2. This CDR3 spans 14 amino acids. Germline values: CDR1 SQVTM, CDR2 ANQGSEA. The J segment lost 14 bases and the V segment lost 0 bases, leaving 13 bases of the junction unmatched. For the CDR3, the DNA is TGCAGCGTTGAAGAGGGGCAGGGAGGGTTTAACGAGTTCTTC. It codes for CSVEEGQGGFNEFF.

The sample holds one count of this clone. CDR3 sequence (DNA): TGTGCCAGTAGTATGCTAGCGGGAGTTTCTGCCGGGGAGCTGTTTTTT. Translated, it gives CASSMLAGVSAGELFF. The chain uses TRBV19 and TRBJ2-2; 10 bases are shared with TRBD2. Germline CDR1 and CDR2: LNHDA and SQIVND (reference sequence). CDR3 length equals 16 residues. J was trimmed by 6 bases and V by 3 bases; bases with no gene match: 7.

The genes are TRBV3-1 (or the pseudogene TRBV3-2) and TRBJ2-5; 13 bases fit TRBD2. CDR1 is LGHDT, CDR2 YNNKEL, per germline (reference sequence). CDR3 length equals 15 residues. After removal of 5 bases from V and 3 bases from J, the junction contained 3 bases not matched to a gene. The chain's CDR3 is CASSSGLAGKETQYF. The CDR3 DNA follows: TGTGCCAGCAGCTCGGGACTAGCGGGAAAAGAGACCCAGTACTTC.

DNA for the CDR3: TGTGCCAGCAGCGGAGGACAGGGGCGGTACAATGAGCAGTTCTTC. Its protein is CASSGGQGRYNEQFF. The V and J genes are TRBV9 and TRBJ2-1; 9 bases line up with TRBD1. Germline V gene lookup returns CDR1 SGDLS and CDR2 YYNGEE. The CDR3 sequence is 15 residues long. V gave up 3 bases and J gave up 4 bases; unmatched junction bases: 5.

J is TRBJ2-1 and V is TRBV5-1; possibly TRBD2 for D (6 bases). The length of the CDR3 is 16 residues. V was cut by 3 bases and J by 2 bases, with 15 bases left in between. Germline V gene data show CDR1 as SGHRS and CDR2 as YFSETQ. CDR3 DNA: TGCGCCAGCAGCTCTCTTCGGGAGCGGGCCTACAATGAGCAGTTCTTC. Encoded protein: CASSSLRERAYNEQFF.

The rearrangement joins TRBV6-2 or TRBV6-3 to TRBJ1-2, with D perhaps TRBD1 (6 bases). This CDR3 has 14 amino acids. CDR1 MNHEY and CDR2 SVGEGT come from the germline V gene. Between the trimmed V and J ends, which lost 6 bases and 2 bases, there was a span of 13 bases. The CDR3 bases are TGTGCCAGCAGCCAAGGGACAATAAACTATGGCTACACCTTC. This encodes CASSQGTINYGYTF.

V usage is TRBV18 and J usage is TRBJ2-7; TRBD2 is a possible D gene (5 bases). The CDR3 sequence is 13 residues long. Trimming pared 6 bases from V and 3 bases from J, leaving 12 bases between. The V gene's germline CDR1 is KGHSH and CDR2 LQKENI. Here the CDR3 DNA reads TGTGCCAGCTCGCCCGGACTGAACTACGAGCAGTACTTC. Translation gives CASSPGLNYEQYF.